Listed below are T cell receptor beta chains from one sample, sequenced in a study of post-analysis software for immune sequencing data. TCRdb fed the PCR reads into MiXCR, producing one record per CDR3 protein. The sample comprises about 460,000 distinct CDR3 sequences, roughly 45% of which are singletons, and 12% rests with the top ten. Sample: blood. The receptors stem from a girl between 10 and 17 years old with multiple sclerosis. The CDR3 runs from the conserved cysteine through the conserved F or W. The order of the fields is clone size, J gene, V gene, D gene, CDR3 protein, CDR3 DNA. The D gene is left open where the match is weak. Size values are once, few and many counts, or a class for expanded clones, and some rows have none.

clone size: few
J gene: TRBJ2-5
V gene: TRBV5-1
D gene: -
CDR3 protein: CASGSLAGETQYF
CDR3 DNA: TGCGCCAGCGGGTCTCTGGCCGGAGAGACCCAGTACTTC

clone size: few
J gene: TRBJ2-6
V gene: TRBV20-1
D gene: -
CDR3 protein: CSAQVLGAGANVLTF
CDR3 DNA: TGCAGTGCCCAGGTGCTGGGGGCTGGGGCCAACGTCCTGACTTTC

clone size: -
J gene: TRBJ2-4
V gene: TRBV28
D gene: -
CDR3 protein: CASSFRVMIGLAKDIQYF
CDR3 DNA: TGTGCCAGCAGTTTTAGGGTGATGATTGGGTTAGCCAAAGACATTCAGTACTTC

clone size: -
J gene: TRBJ2-1
V gene: TRBV27
D gene: TRBD2
CDR3 protein: CASSLAGVRNEQFF
CDR3 DNA: TGTGCCAGCAGTCTAGCGGGAGTTAGGAATGAGCAGTTCTTC

clone size: few
J gene: TRBJ2-6
V gene: TRBV5-1
D gene: TRBD1
CDR3 protein: CASSPTGEAGANVLTF
CDR3 DNA: TGCGCCAGCAGCCCGACAGGGGAAGCTGGGGCCAACGTCCTGACTTTC

clone size: -
J gene: TRBJ1-6
V gene: TRBV4-3
D gene: TRBD1
CDR3 protein: CASSHDREILTLHF
CDR3 DNA: TGCGCCAGCAGCCATGACAGGGAAATTCTGACCCTCCACTTT

clone size: -
J gene: TRBJ2-1
V gene: TRBV29-1
D gene: -
CDR3 protein: CSVASNEQFF
CDR3 DNA: TGCAGCGTTGCATCCAATGAGCAGTTCTTC

clone size: -
J gene: TRBJ1-2
V gene: TRBV20-1
D gene: -
CDR3 protein: CSAPPGTGTFYGYTF
CDR3 DNA: TGCAGTGCGCCTCCCGGGACGGGCACTTTCTATGGCTACACCTTC

clone size: -
J gene: TRBJ1-2
V gene: TRBV12-3/TRBV12-4
D gene: -
CDR3 protein: CASSLALSYGYTF
CDR3 DNA: TGTGCCAGCAGTTTAGCGCTTTCATATGGCTACACCTTC

clone size: -
J gene: TRBJ2-3
V gene: TRBV30
D gene: -
CDR3 protein: CASLPPDRADTRYF
CDR3 DNA: TGTGCCAGTCTGCCTCCCGACCGGGCAGATACGCGGTATTTT

clone size: -
J gene: TRBJ1-1
V gene: TRBV7-2
D gene: -
CDR3 protein: CASSPEWVNTEAFF
CDR3 DNA: TGTGCCAGCAGCCCTGAGTGGGTGAACACTGAAGCTTTCTTT

clone size: -
J gene: TRBJ2-4
V gene: TRBV7-8
D gene: -
CDR3 protein: CASSLAGETGEQYF
CDR3 DNA: TGTGCCAGCAGCTTAGCTGGGGAGACGGGTGAGCAGTACTTC

clone size: -
J gene: TRBJ1-6
V gene: TRBV28
D gene: TRBD1
CDR3 protein: CASTTFSRTGLDSPLHF
CDR3 DNA: TGTGCCAGCACCACCTTTTCGCGGACAGGCCTCGATTCACCCCTCCACTTT

clone size: -
J gene: TRBJ2-7
V gene: TRBV20-1
D gene: -
CDR3 protein: CSARAISREKRGEQYF
CDR3 DNA: TGCAGTGCTAGAGCGATTAGCAGGGAAAAGAGAGGCGAGCAGTACTTC

clone size: -
J gene: TRBJ2-1
V gene: TRBV7-8
D gene: -
CDR3 protein: CASSLARLPNNEQFF
CDR3 DNA: TGTGCCAGCAGCTTAGCGCGGCTACCTAACAATGAGCAGTTCTTC

clone size: few
J gene: TRBJ2-5
V gene: TRBV30
D gene: -
CDR3 protein: CAWSFGEQTQYF
CDR3 DNA: TGTGCCTGGAGTTTCGGCGAACAGACCCAGTACTTC

clone size: -
J gene: TRBJ2-1
V gene: TRBV20-1
D gene: -
CDR3 protein: CSARDLLDEQFF
CDR3 DNA: TGCAGTGCTAGAGATCTTTTGGATGAGCAGTTCTTC

clone size: -
J gene: TRBJ2-1
V gene: TRBV4-2
D gene: -
CDR3 protein: CASSQEKEGSPMEFF
CDR3 DNA: TGTGCCAGCAGCCAAGAGAAAGAGGGGTCGCCAATGGAGTTCTTC

clone size: -
J gene: TRBJ2-3
V gene: TRBV10-3
D gene: -
CDR3 protein: CAINAGFGTDTQYF
CDR3 DNA: TGTGCCATCAATGCAGGGTTTGGCACAGATACGCAGTATTTT

clone size: few
J gene: TRBJ2-1
V gene: TRBV20-1
D gene: -
CDR3 protein: CSASRDSSYNEQFF
CDR3 DNA: TGCAGTGCTAGCCGGGACTCTTCCTATAATGAGCAGTTCTTC

clone size: -
J gene: TRBJ2-7
V gene: TRBV7-2
D gene: TRBD1
CDR3 protein: CASSFVTGCNEQYF
CDR3 DNA: TGTGCCAGCAGCTTCGTGACAGGGTGCAACGAGCAGTACTTC

clone size: -
J gene: TRBJ2-1
V gene: TRBV4-1
D gene: -
CDR3 protein: CASSQDRAAGLEQFF
CDR3 DNA: TGCGCCAGCAGCCAAGATCGGGCGGCAGGGCTTGAGCAGTTCTTC

clone size: -
J gene: TRBJ1-1
V gene: TRBV7-2
D gene: TRBD1
CDR3 protein: CASSRTGGVRLNTEAFF
CDR3 DNA: TGTGCCAGCAGCCGGACAGGGGGCGTTCGGCTGAACACTGAAGCTTTCTTT

clone size: -
J gene: TRBJ2-1
V gene: TRBV3-1
D gene: -
CDR3 protein: CASSQDFLAPHNEQFF
CDR3 DNA: TGTGCCAGCAGCCAAGATTTCCTAGCGCCACACAATGAGCAGTTCTTC

clone size: once
J gene: TRBJ2-1
V gene: TRBV7-3
D gene: TRBD2
CDR3 protein: CASSSRGGTASYNEQFF
CDR3 DNA: TGTGCCAGCAGCTCCCGGGGGGGAACGGCGTCCTACAATGAGCAGTTCTTC

clone size: -
J gene: TRBJ2-3
V gene: TRBV18
D gene: -
CDR3 protein: CASSPPQADTQYF
CDR3 DNA: TGTGCCAGCTCACCACCTCAGGCAGATACGCAGTATTTT

clone size: -
J gene: TRBJ2-1
V gene: TRBV27
D gene: -
CDR3 protein: CASSLLGPYYNEQFF
CDR3 DNA: TGTGCCAGCAGTTTACTTGGACCGTACTACAATGAGCAGTTCTTC

clone size: -
J gene: TRBJ1-2
V gene: TRBV20-1
D gene: TRBD1
CDR3 protein: CSARDLKGQGGRGYTF
CDR3 DNA: TGCAGTGCTAGAGACCTTAAGGGACAGGGAGGTCGTGGCTACACCTTC

clone size: few
J gene: TRBJ2-1
V gene: TRBV25-1
D gene: TRBD1
CDR3 protein: CASRETGFYNEQFF
CDR3 DNA: TGTGCCAGCAGGGAGACAGGGTTCTACAATGAGCAGTTCTTC

clone size: many
J gene: TRBJ2-3
V gene: TRBV28
D gene: TRBD2
CDR3 protein: CATCLSGMTTQYF
CDR3 DNA: TGTGCCACCTGTTTGAGCGGGATGACGACGCAGTATTTT

clone size: -
J gene: TRBJ2-1
V gene: TRBV3-1
D gene: -
CDR3 protein: CASNRGNTDEQFF
CDR3 DNA: TGTGCCAGCAACCGGGGAAATACGGATGAGCAGTTCTTC

clone size: -
J gene: TRBJ2-6
V gene: TRBV11-2
D gene: -
CDR3 protein: CASSGEAFSGANVLTF
CDR3 DNA: TGTGCCAGCAGCGGCGAAGCGTTCTCCGGGGCCAACGTCCTGACTTTC

clone size: -
J gene: TRBJ1-1
V gene: TRBV7-9
D gene: -
CDR3 protein: CASSPRVGAEAFF
CDR3 DNA: TGTGCCAGCAGCCCCCGGGTAGGGGCTGAAGCTTTCTTT

clone size: few
J gene: TRBJ2-5
V gene: TRBV7-8
D gene: -
CDR3 protein: CASSLVAGSIKTQYF
CDR3 DNA: TGTGCCAGCAGCTTAGTGGCCGGGAGTATCAAGACCCAGTACTTC

clone size: few
J gene: TRBJ2-1
V gene: TRBV10-3
D gene: -
CDR3 protein: CAIRDRDREQFF
CDR3 DNA: TGTGCCATCAGGGACCGGGACCGTGAGCAGTTCTTC

clone size: -
J gene: TRBJ2-5
V gene: TRBV7-6
D gene: TRBD2
CDR3 protein: CASSLGAGVETQYF
CDR3 DNA: TGTGCCAGCAGCTTAGGGGCGGGAGTAGAGACCCAGTACTTC

clone size: few
J gene: TRBJ2-7
V gene: TRBV20-1
D gene: TRBD2
CDR3 protein: CSARSGGTYEQYF
CDR3 DNA: TGCAGTGCTAGATCGGGAGGGACCTACGAGCAGTACTTC

clone size: -
J gene: TRBJ2-1
V gene: TRBV9
D gene: -
CDR3 protein: CASSVGFNEQFF
CDR3 DNA: TGTGCCAGCAGCGTAGGTTTTAATGAGCAGTTCTTC

clone size: -
J gene: TRBJ2-1
V gene: TRBV11-2
D gene: TRBD2
CDR3 protein: CASSPSGSRNEQFF
CDR3 DNA: TGTGCCAGCAGCCCTAGCGGGAGTCGCAATGAGCAGTTCTTC

clone size: -
J gene: TRBJ1-2
V gene: TRBV20-1
D gene: TRBD1
CDR3 protein: CSATGQSSLANHGYTF
CDR3 DNA: TGCAGTGCCACGGGACAGTCCTCGTTAGCTAACCATGGCTACACCTTC

clone size: -
J gene: TRBJ1-6
V gene: TRBV12-3/TRBV12-4
D gene: -
CDR3 protein: CASSWDTYSPLHF
CDR3 DNA: TGTGCCAGCAGCTGGGACACATATTCACCCCTCCACTTT

clone size: -
J gene: TRBJ2-5
V gene: TRBV2
D gene: -
CDR3 protein: CASSEVSTGLKEETQYF
CDR3 DNA: TGTGCCAGCAGTGAAGTTAGCACGGGCCTTAAAGAAGAGACCCAGTACTTC

clone size: few
J gene: TRBJ1-4
V gene: TRBV12-3/TRBV12-4
D gene: -
CDR3 protein: CASSLVVKAAVNEKLFF
CDR3 DNA: TGTGCCAGCAGTTTAGTAGTCAAGGCAGCGGTTAATGAAAAACTGTTTTTT

clone size: -
J gene: TRBJ1-1
V gene: TRBV12-3/TRBV12-4
D gene: TRBD1
CDR3 protein: CASSPGTGVMNTEAFF
CDR3 DNA: TGTGCCAGCAGTCCGGGGACAGGGGTCATGAACACTGAAGCTTTCTTT

clone size: -
J gene: TRBJ1-2
V gene: TRBV21-1
D gene: -
CDR3 protein: CASSALPYGYTF
CDR3 DNA: TGTGCCAGCAGCGCCCTCCCCTATGGTTACACCTTC

clone size: -
J gene: TRBJ2-7
V gene: TRBV7-8
D gene: TRBD1
CDR3 protein: CTSSLANLDRVKQYF
CDR3 DNA: TGTACCAGCAGCTTAGCCAATCTAGACAGGGTCAAGCAGTACTTC